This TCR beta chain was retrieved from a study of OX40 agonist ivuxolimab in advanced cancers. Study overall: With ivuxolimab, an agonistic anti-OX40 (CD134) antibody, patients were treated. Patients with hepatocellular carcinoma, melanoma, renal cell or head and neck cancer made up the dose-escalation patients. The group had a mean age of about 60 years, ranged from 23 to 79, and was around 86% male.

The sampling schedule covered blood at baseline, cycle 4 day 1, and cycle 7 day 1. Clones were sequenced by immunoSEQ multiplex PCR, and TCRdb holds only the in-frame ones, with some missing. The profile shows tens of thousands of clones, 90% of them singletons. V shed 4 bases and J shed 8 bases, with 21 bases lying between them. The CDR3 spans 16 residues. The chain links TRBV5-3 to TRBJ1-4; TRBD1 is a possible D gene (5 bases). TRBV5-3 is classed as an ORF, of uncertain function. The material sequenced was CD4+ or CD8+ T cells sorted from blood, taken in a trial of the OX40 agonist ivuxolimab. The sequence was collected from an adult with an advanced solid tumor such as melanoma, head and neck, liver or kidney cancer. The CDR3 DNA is TGTGCCAGAAGCGAGGATAGCCGTGAGGGGAAGGAAAAACTGTTTTTT. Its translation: CARSEDSREGKEKLFF.